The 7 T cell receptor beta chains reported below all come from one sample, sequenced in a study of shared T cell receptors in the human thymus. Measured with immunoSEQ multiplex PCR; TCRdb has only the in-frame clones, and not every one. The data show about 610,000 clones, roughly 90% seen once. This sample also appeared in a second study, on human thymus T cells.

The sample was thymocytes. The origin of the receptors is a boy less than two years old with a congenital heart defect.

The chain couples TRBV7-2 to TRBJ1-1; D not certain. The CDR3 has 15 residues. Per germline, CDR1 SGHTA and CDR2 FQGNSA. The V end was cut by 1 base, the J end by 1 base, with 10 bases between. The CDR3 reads CASSLEATPNTEAFF. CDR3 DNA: TGTGCCAGCAGCTTAGAAGCGACTCCGAACACTGAAGCTTTCTTT.

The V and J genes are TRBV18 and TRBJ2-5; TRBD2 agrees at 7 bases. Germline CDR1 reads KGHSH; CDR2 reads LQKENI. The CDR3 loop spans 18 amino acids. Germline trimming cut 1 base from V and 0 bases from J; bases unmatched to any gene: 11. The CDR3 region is CASSPRVRLADDQETQYF. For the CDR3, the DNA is TGTGCCAGCTCACCACGAGTCCGGCTAGCGGACGACCAAGAGACCCAGTACTTC.

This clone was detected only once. CDR3 nucleotides: TGTGCTAGTGGTTTGTTTAGACGGGGACTAGCGGGAGTCCCCTCCTACAATGAGCAGTTCTTC. It codes for CASGLFRRGLAGVPSYNEQFF. This sequence joins TRBV12-5 and TRBJ2-1, with 14 bases aligning to TRBD2. The junction had 12 bases not matched to a gene; V was cut back by 2 bases and J by 0 bases. This CDR3 has 21 residues. CDR1 is LGHNT and CDR2 is FRNRAP in the germline V gene.

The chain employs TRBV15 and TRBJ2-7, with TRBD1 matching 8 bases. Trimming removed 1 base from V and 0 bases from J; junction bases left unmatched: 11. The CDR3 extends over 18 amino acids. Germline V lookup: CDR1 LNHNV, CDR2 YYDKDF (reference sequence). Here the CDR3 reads CATSRAIGQGASSYEQYF. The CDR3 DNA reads TGTGCCACCAGCAGAGCAATAGGACAGGGCGCCTCCTCCTACGAGCAGTACTTC.

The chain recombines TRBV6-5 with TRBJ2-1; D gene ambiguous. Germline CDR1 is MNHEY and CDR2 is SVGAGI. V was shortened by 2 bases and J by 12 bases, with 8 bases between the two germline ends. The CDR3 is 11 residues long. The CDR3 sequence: CASSYGGGQFF. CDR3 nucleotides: TGTGCCAGCAGTTACGGTGGCGGGCAGTTCTTC.

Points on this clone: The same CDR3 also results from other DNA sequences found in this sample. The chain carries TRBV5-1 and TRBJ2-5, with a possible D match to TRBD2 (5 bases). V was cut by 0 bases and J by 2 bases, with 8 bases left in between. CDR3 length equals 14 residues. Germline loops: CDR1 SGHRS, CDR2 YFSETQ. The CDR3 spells CASSLVGRQETQYF. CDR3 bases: TGCGCCAGCAGCTTGGTAGGGAGACAAGAGACCCAGTACTTC. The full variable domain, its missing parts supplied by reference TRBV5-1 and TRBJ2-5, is KAGVTQTPRYLIKTRGQQVTLSCSPISGHRSVSWYQQTPGQGLQFLFEYFSETQRNKGNFPGRFSGRQFSNSRSEMNVSTLELGDSALYLCASSLVGRQETQYFGPGTRLLVL.

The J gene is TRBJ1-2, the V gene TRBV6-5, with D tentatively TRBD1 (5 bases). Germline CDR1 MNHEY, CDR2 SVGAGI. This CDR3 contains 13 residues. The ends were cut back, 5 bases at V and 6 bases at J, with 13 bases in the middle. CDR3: CASSSGTRDGYTF. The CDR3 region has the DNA TGTGCCAGCAGTAGTGGGACTCGGGATGGCTACACCTTC.